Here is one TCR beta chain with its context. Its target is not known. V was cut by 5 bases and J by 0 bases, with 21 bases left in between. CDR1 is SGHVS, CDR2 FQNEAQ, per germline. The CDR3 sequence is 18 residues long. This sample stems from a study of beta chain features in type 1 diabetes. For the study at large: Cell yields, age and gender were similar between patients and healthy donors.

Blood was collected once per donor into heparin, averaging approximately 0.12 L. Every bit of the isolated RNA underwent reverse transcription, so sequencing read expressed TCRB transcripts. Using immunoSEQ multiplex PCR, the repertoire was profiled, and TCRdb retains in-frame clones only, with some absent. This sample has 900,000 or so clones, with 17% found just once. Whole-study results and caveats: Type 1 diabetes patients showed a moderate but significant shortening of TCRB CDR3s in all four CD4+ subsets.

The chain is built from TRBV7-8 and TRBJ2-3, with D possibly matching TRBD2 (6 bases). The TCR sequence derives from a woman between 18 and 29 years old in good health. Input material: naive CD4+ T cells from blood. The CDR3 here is CASSRYQRASESTDTQYF. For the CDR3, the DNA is TGTGCCAGCAGCCGTTATCAAAGGGCTAGCGAGAGCACAGATACGCAGTATTTT.